The text below deals with one T cell receptor (beta chain). What it binds is not known. The data were taken from a study of T cell responses to AZD1222 COVID-19 vaccine. Study-wide points: Baseline seropositivity occurred in only a handful of AZD1222 recipients. Donors were mostly white British, more females; clonal diversity possibly underestimated.

The CDR3 is 15 residues long. The germline V gene has CDR1 MNHEY and CDR2 SVGAGI. With 6 bases clipped from V and 8 bases from J, the junction kept 6 bases outside the gene matches. The data were produced by immunoSEQ multiplex PCR, yet TCRdb's version contains in-frame clones alone and is incomplete. Counted here are over 110,000 clones, about 90% occurring once; the ten biggest clones make up 1.5% to 2%. This clonotype originated in an adult who received the AZD1222 COVID-19 vaccine. The V and J genes are TRBV6-5 and TRBJ2-1; 14 positions agree with TRBD2. Here the sequenced sample was peripheral blood, taken 28 days after the second AZD1222 dose. The CDR3 sequence: CASRNPTSGRDEQFF. The CDR3 region has the DNA TGTGCCAGCAGAAATCCGACTAGCGGGAGGGATGAGCAGTTCTTC.